This T cell receptor (beta chain) emerged from a study of T cell responses to AZD1222 COVID-19 vaccine. Turning to the study itself: Second-dose recipients at about 4 or about 12 weeks were treated as one pooled group.

Assay used: immunoSEQ multiplex PCR; TCRdb lists only in-frame clones, some missing. The table has roughly 100,000 clones, more than 85% seen once; the top ten hold roughly 1.1%. The CDR3 is made up of 14 amino acids. V was cut by 3 bases and J by 0 bases, with 8 bases left in between. The germline V gene has CDR1 LNHDA and CDR2 SQIVND (reference sequence). The genes are TRBV19 and TRBJ1-1; D not certain. Sequencing was performed on peripheral blood, taken on day 0 of AZD1222 vaccination. The sequence was collected from an adult in good health. The CDR3 protein is CASSMPGMNTEAFF. The CDR3 DNA reads as TGTGCCAGTAGTATGCCGGGAATGAACACTGAAGCTTTCTTT. Full variable domain (remainder filled in from reference TRBV19 and TRBJ1-1): DGGITQSPKYLFRKEGQNVTLSCEQNLNHDAMYWYRQDPGQGLRLIYYSQIVNDFQKGDIAEGYSVSREKKESFPLTVTSAQKNPTAFYLCASSMPGMNTEAFFGQGTRLTVV.